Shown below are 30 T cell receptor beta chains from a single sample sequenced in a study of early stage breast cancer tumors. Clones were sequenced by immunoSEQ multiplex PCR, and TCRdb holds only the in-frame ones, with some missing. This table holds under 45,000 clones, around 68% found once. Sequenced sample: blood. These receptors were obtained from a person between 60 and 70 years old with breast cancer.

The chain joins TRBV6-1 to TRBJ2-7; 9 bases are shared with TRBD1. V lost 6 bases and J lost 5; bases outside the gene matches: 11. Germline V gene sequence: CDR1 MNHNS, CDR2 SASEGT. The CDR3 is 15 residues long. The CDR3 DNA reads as TGTGCCAGCAGGCCAGCCGGGACAGGGTTGAACGAGCAGTACTTC. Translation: CASRPAGTGLNEQYF.

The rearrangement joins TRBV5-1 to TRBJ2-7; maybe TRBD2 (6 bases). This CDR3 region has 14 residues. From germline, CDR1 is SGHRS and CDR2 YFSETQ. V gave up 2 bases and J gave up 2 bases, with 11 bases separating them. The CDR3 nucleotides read TGCGCCAGCAGCTTAACTAGCTCCACCTACGAGCAGTACTTC. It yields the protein CASSLTSSTYEQYF.

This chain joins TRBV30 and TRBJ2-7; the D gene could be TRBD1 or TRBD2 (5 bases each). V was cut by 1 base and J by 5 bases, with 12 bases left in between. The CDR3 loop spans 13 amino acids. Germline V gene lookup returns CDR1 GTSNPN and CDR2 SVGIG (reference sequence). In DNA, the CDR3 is TGTGCCTGGAGTGGTCAGGGACCCCACGAGCAGTACTTC. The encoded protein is CAWSGQGPHEQYF.

The CDR3 protein is CAWSPRTRETQYF. Here the CDR3 DNA reads TGTGCCTGGAGTCCTCGGACCAGAGAGACCCAGTACTTC. The rearrangement uses TRBV30 and TRBJ2-5; D ambiguous. Trimming took 2 bases from V and 4 from J, leaving 11 bases between them. CDR1 and CDR2 from the germline V gene are GTSNPN and SVGIG (reference sequence). The CDR3 spans 13 residues.

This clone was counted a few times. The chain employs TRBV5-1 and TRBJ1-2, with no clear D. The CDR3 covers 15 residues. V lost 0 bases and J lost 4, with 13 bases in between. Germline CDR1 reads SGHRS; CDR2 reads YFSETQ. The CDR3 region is CASSLALGVAYGYTF. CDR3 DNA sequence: TGCGCCAGCAGCTTGGCCTTGGGAGTAGCCTATGGCTACACCTTC.

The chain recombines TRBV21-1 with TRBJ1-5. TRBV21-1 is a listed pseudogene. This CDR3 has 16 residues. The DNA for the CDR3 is TGTGCCAGCAGCCGGAGTCGAACCTTTAGCAATCAGCCCCAGCATTTT. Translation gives CASSRSRTFSNQPQHF.

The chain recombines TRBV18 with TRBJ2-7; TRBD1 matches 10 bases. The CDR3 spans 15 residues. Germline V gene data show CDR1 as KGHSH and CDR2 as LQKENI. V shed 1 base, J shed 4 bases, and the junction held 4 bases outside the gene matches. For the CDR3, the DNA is TGTGCCAGCTCACCACGCCCGGGACAGGGGTACGAGCAGTACTTC. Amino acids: CASSPRPGQGYEQYF.

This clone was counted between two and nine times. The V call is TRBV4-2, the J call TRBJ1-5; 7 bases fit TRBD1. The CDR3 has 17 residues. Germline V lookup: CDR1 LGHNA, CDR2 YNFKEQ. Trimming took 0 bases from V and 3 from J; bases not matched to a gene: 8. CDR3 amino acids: CASSQDRQGGVNQPQHF. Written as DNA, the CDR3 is TGTGCCAGCAGCCAAGATAGGCAGGGGGGCGTCAATCAGCCCCAGCATTTT.

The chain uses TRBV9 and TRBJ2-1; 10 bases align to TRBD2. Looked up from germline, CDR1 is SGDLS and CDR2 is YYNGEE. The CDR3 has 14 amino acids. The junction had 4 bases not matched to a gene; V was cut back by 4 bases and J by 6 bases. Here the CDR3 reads CASSPAGGANEQFF. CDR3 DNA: TGTGCCAGCAGCCCAGCGGGGGGGGCCAATGAGCAGTTCTTC.

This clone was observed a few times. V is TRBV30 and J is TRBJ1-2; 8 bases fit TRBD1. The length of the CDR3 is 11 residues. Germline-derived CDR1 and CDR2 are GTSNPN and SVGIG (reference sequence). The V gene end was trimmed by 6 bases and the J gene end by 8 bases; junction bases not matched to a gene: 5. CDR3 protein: CACRTGNGYTF. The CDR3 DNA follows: TGTGCCTGCCGGACAGGGAACGGCTACACCTTC.

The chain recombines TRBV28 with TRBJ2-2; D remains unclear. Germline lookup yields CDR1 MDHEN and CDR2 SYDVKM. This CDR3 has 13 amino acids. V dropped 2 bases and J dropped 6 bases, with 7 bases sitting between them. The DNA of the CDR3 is TGTGCCAGCAGTTTAGGGGTTCCCGGGGAGCTGTTTTTT. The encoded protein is CASSLGVPGELFF.

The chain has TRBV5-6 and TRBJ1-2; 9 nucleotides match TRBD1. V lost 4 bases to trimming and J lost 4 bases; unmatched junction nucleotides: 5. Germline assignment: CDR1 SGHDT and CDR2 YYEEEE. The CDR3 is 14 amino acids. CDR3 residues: CASSPDRGSYGYTF. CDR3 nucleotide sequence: TGTGCCAGCAGCCCGGACAGGGGTAGCTATGGCTACACCTTC.

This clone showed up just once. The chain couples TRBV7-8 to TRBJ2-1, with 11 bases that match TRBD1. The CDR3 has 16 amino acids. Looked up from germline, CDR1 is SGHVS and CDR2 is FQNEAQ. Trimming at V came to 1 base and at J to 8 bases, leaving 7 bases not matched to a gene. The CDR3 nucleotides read TGTGCCAGCAGCTTAGTCAGGACAGGGGGCGAGGATGAGCAGTTCTTC. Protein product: CASSLVRTGGEDEQFF.

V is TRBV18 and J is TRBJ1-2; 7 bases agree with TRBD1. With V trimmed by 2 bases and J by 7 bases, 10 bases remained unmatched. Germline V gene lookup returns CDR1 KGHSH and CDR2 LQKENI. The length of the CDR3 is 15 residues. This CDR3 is CASSPFDRELGGYTF. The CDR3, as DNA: TGTGCCAGCTCACCATTTGACAGGGAGTTAGGTGGCTACACCTTC.

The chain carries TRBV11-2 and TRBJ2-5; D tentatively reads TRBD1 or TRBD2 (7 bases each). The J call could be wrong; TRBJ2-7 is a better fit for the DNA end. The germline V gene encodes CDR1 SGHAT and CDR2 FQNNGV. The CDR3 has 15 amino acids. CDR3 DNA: TGTGCCAGCAGCTCTCTCAGGGGGGGTAGGTACGAGCAGTACTTC. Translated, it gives CASSSLRGGRYEQYF.

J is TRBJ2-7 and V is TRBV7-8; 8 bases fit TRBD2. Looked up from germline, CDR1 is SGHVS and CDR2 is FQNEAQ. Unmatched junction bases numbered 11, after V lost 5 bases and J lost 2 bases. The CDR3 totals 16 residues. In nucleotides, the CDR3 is TGTGCCAGCAGCCTCGGGAGGGCGGGCCGAACCTACGAGCAGTACTTC. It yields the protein CASSLGRAGRTYEQYF.

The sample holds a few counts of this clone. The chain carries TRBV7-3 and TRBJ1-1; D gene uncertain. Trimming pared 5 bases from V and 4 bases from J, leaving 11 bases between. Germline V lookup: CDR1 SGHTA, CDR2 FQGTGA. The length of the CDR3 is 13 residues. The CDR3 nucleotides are TGTGCCAGCAGCCTCGACCCCGGCACTGAAGCTTTCTTT. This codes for CASSLDPGTEAFF.

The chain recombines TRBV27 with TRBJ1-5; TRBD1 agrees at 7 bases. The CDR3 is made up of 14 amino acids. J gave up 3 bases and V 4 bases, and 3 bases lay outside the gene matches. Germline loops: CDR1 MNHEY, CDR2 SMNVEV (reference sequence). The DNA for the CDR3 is TGTGCCAGCAGTTCGACAGGGTACAATCAGCCCCAGCATTTT. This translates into CASSSTGYNQPQHF.

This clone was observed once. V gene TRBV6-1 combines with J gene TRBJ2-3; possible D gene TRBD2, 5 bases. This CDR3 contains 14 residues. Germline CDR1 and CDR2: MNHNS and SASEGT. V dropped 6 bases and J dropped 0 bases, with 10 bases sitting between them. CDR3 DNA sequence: TGTGCCAGCAGGCCCACGGGAAGCACAGATACGCAGTATTTT. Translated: CASRPTGSTDTQYF.

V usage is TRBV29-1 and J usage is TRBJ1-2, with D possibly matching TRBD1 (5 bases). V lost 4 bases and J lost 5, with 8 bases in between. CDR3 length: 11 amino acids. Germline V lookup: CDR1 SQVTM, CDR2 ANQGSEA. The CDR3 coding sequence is TGCAGCGTTGCGGACAAGTATGGCTACACCTTC. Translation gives CSVADKYGYTF.

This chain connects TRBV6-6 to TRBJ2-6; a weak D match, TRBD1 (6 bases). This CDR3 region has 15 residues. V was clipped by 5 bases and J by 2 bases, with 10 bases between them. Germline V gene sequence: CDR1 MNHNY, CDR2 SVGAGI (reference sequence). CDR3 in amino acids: CASSKGGTGANVLTF. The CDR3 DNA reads TGTGCCAGCAGTAAAGGGGGAACTGGGGCCAACGTCCTGACTTTC.

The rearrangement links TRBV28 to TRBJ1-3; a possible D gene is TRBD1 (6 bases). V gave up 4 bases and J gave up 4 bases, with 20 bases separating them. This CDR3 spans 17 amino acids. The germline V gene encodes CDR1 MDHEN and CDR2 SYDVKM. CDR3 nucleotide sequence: TGTGCCAGCAGTTCAGGGGCGGGGTACCTCCGGGGAAACACCATATATTTT. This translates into CASSSGAGYLRGNTIYF. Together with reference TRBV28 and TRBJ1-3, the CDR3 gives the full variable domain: DVKVTQSSRYLVKRTGEKVFLECVQDMDHENMFWYRQDPGLGLRLIYFSYDVKMKEKGDIPEGYSVSREKKERFSLILESASTNQTSMYLCASSSGAGYLRGNTIYFGEGSWLTVV.

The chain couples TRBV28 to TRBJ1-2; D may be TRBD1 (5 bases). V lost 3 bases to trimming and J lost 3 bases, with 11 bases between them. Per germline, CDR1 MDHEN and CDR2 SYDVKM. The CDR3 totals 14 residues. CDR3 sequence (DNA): TGTGCCAGCAGTTTGGGGGAGAACTACTATGGCTACACCTTC. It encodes CASSLGENYYGYTF.

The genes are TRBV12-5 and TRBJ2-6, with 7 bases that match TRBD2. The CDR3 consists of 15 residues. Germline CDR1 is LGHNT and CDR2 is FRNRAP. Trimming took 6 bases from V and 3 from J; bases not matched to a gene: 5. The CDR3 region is CASGPLADGANVLTF. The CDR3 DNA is TGTGCTAGTGGCCCCCTAGCGGATGGGGCCAACGTCCTGACTTTC.

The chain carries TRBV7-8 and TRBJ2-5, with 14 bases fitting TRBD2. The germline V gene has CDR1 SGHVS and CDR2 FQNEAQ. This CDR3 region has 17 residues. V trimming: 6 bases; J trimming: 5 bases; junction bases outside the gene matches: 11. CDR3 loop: CASRRGTSGRLWETQYF. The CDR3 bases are TGTGCCAGCAGACGGGGGACTAGCGGGAGATTATGGGAGACCCAGTACTTC.

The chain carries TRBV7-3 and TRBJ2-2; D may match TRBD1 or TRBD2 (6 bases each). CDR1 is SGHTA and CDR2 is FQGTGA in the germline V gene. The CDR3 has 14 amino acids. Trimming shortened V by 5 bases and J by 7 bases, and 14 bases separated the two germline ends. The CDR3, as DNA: TGTGCCAGCAGCCCAAGAGGGGGGATCGGGGAGCTGTTTTTT. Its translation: CASSPRGGIGELFF.

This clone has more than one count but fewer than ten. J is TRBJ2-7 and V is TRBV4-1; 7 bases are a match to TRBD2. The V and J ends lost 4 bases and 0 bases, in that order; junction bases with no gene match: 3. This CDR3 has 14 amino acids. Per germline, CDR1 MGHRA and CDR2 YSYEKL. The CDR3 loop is CASSLRTSSYEQYF. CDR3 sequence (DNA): TGCGCCAGCAGCCTTCGGACTAGCTCCTACGAGCAGTACTTC.

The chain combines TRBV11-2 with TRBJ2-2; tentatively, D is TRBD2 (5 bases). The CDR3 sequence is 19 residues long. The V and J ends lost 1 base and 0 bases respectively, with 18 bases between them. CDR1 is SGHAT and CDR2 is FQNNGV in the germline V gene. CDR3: CASSLVAGMTTSNTGELFF. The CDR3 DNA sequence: TGTGCCAGCAGCTTAGTGGCGGGTATGACTACCTCGAACACCGGGGAGCTGTTTTTT. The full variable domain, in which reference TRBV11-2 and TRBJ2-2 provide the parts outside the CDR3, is EAGVAQSPRYKIIEKRQSVAFWCNPISGHATLYWYQQILGQGPKLLIQFQNNGVVDDSQLPKDRFSAERLKGVDSTLKIQPAKLEDSAVYLCASSLVAGMTTSNTGELFFGEGSRLTVL.

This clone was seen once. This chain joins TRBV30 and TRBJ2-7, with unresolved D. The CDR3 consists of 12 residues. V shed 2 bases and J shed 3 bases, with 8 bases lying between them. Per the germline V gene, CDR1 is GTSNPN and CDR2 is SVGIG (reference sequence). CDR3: CAWSLSDYEQYF. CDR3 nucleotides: TGTGCCTGGAGTCTGTCAGACTACGAGCAGTACTTC. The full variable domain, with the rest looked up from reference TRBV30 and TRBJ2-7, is SQTIHQWPATLVQPVGSPLSLECTVEGTSNPNLYWYRQAAGRGLQLLFYSVGIGQISSEVPQNLSASRPQDRQFILSSKKLLLSDSGFYLCAWSLSDYEQYFGPGTRLTVT.

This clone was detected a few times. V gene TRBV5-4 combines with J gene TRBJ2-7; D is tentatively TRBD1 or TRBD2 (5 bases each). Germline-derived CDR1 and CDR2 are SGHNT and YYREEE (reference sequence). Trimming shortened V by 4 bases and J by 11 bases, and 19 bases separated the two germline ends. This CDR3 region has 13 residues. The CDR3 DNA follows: TGTGCCAGCAGCCCCCAAGGGGAGTTGGGGGAGTACTTC. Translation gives CASSPQGELGEYF. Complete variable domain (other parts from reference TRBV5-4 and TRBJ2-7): ETGVTQSPTHLIKTRGQQVTLRCSSQSGHNTVSWYQQALGQGPQFIFQYYREEENGRGNFPPRFSGLQFPNYSSELNVNALELDDSALYLCASSPQGELGEYFGPGTRLTVT.